This T cell receptor beta chain was sequenced during a study of OX40 agonist ivuxolimab in advanced cancers. With respect to the entire study: Ivuxolimab was an agonistic, fully human IgG2 monoclonal antibody directed against OX40 (CD134), a costimulatory receptor. Intravenous ivuxolimab was administered to patients every 2 weeks at six dose levels: 0.01, 0.1, 0.3, 1.5, 3 and 10 mg/kg. Of the roughly 50 dose-escalation patients, hepatocellular carcinoma was present in 19, melanoma in approximately 15, renal cell carcinoma in 9 and head and neck cancer in 9. The dose-escalation cohort was 82.7% male with a mean age of roughly 60 years, ranging from roughly 20 to 80. Patients were allowed to have had prior anti-PD-1, anti-PD-L1 or anti-CTLA-4 therapy, and 40% of the dose-escalation patients had previously received checkpoint inhibitors. Partial responses were achieved by three dose-escalation patients, of whom one had hepatocellular carcinoma and two had cutaneous melanoma. Peripheral TCRbeta sequencing was intended to test whether TCR sequence diversity was altered and clonal T-cell expansion was caused by ivuxolimab. The paper reports the monotherapy dose-escalation portion (N = 52 patients) of the phase I ivuxolimab trial.

This clone was observed once. Its antigen specificity is not known. No per-base quality is available; no much larger clone lies one base away. Patients with a history of autoimmune disease or receiving systemic immunosuppression were excluded from the trial. Peripheral blood for TCR sequencing was collected from all dose cohorts at baseline, on cycle 4 day 1, and on cycle 7 day 1. The samples were drawn from a first-in-human, open-label, multicenter phase I dose-escalation trial of ivuxolimab. The trial enrolled adults with locally advanced or metastatic head and neck squamous cell, hepatocellular, melanoma or renal cell carcinoma. Before TCR sequencing, CD4+ and CD8+ T cells were separately sorted from peripheral blood. Genomic DNA was isolated from the sorted cells so that the TCRbeta CDR3 region could be sequenced. TCRbeta CDR3 regions were sequenced using the immunoSEQ Assay. Held by TCRdb, this immuneACCESS table contains in-frame sequences only and omits some clones. Under half of the omission traces to an unresolved V gene where checked; the cause of the rest is unknown. This sample has 55,000 to 60,000 clones in its table, and 80% to 90% of those were observed once. Together, the top ten hold about 0.8% of the sample.

Summary of the overall study and its limitations: At doses of 0.1 to 3.0 mg/kg, clonal expansion of both CD4+ and CD8+ T cells in blood was seen between baseline and week 6. Partial responders in the 0.1-3.0 mg/kg groups had among the lowest normalized peripheral clonal expansion, especially among CD8+ T cells. Which antigens the clonally expanded peripheral T cells were specific for was not determined. After ivuxolimab, CD8+ T cells had more expanded clones than CD4+ T cells on average. Low levels of normalized T-cell clonal expansion were also seen in some patients who did not respond.

This specimen consisted of CD4+ or CD8+ T cells sorted from blood, obtained in a trial of the OX40 agonist ivuxolimab. The clonotype comes from an adult with an advanced solid tumor such as melanoma, head and neck, liver or kidney cancer.

This receptor carries the CDR3 CASGGDTQYF. In nucleotides, the sequence is TGCGCCAGCGGGGGGGATACGCAGTATTTT. Rearrangement joined TRBV5-1 to TRBJ2-3; matching of 6 bases hints at TRBD2 as the D gene. From the cysteine up to the phenylalanine, the CDR3 has a length of 10 residues. Just the 30-base CDR3 DNA is kept, in frame starting at base 1. V drops 7 bases and J drops 6 bases, leaving 6 bases in between. The germline V gene gives CDR1 as SGHRS and CDR2 as YFSETQ.